Listed here are 24 T cell receptor beta chains from one sample, sequenced in a study of T cell changes during pregnancy in multiple sclerosis. TCRdb's table, derived via immunoSEQ multiplex PCR, lists solely in-frame clones and lacks some. The sample carries more than 25,000 clones, 80% to 90% recorded once. Sequenced material: CD8+ T cells from peripheral blood mononuclear cells, taken in the third trimester of pregnancy. The receptor set was obtained from a female donor with multiple sclerosis, enrolled in a pregnancy study.

In DNA, the CDR3 is TGTGCCAGCAGGACAGGGGGCAGCAATCAGCCCCAGCATTTT. Translating gives CASRTGGSNQPQHF. The chain couples TRBV7-8 to TRBJ1-5, with 10 bases matching TRBD1. The germline V gene encodes CDR1 SGHVS and CDR2 FQNEAQ. V was pared by 6 bases and J by 1 base, with 0 bases of the junction left unmatched. This CDR3 has 14 residues.

The gene calls are TRBV27 and TRBJ2-3, with 12 bases fitting TRBD2. The length of the CDR3 is 17 residues. In germline, CDR1 is MNHEY, CDR2 SMNVEV (reference sequence). Losses at the gene ends were 6 bases for V and 6 bases for J; bases not matched to a gene: 13. The CDR3 here is CASSPFPGLAGEDTQYF. DNA for the CDR3: TGTGCCAGCAGCCCTTTCCCGGGACTAGCGGGTGAGGATACGCAGTATTTT.

The V call is TRBV5-5, the J call TRBJ2-7; the D is unclear. This CDR3 spans 11 amino acids. Germline loops: CDR1 SGHKS, CDR2 YYEKEE (reference sequence). The V end lost 3 bases, the J end lost 2 bases, and 3 bases lay between the germline ends. CDR3: CASSSTYEQYF. The CDR3 nucleotides read TGTGCCAGCAGCTCCACCTACGAGCAGTACTTC.

This chain connects TRBV10-3 to TRBJ1-3, with unresolved D. Per the germline V gene, CDR1 is ENHRY and CDR2 is SYGVKD. V lost 2 bases and J lost 0, with 8 bases in between. The CDR3 has 15 amino acids. CDR3 loop: CAISEDLSSGNTIYF. The CDR3 DNA follows: TGTGCCATCAGTGAGGACTTGAGCTCTGGAAACACCATATATTTT.

The CDR3 reads CASSPYGQGAEQYF. The CDR3 coding sequence is TGTGCCAGCAGCCCTTATGGACAGGGGGCCGAGCAGTACTTC. The chain carries TRBV7-8 and TRBJ2-7; 11 nucleotides match TRBD1. CDR3 length: 14 amino acids. Trimming removed 5 bases from V and 6 bases from J; junction bases left unmatched: 6. From germline, CDR1 is SGHVS and CDR2 FQNEAQ.

J is TRBJ2-5 and V is TRBV2; tentatively, D is TRBD2 (5 bases). This CDR3 region has 15 residues. The V end lost 9 bases, the J end lost 2 bases, and 19 bases lay between the germline ends. Germline CDR1 and CDR2: SNHLY and FYNNEI. CDR3 DNA: TGTGCCAGTGGCGGGTGGATAGGAACGCAAGAGACCCAGTACTTC. This sequence encodes CASGGWIGTQETQYF.

The chain has TRBV7-2 and TRBJ2-1, with 10 bases matching TRBD2. With 5 bases clipped from V and 7 bases from J, the junction kept 11 bases outside the gene matches. CDR1 is SGHTA, CDR2 FQGNSA, per germline. The CDR3 consists of 16 residues. CDR3 DNA: TGTGCCAGCAGCCCCTCATGGGCTAGCGGGGGAAATGAGCAGTTCTTC. It encodes CASSPSWASGGNEQFF.

The J gene is TRBJ2-3, the V gene TRBV28, with TRBD2 matching over 9 bases. The V segment lost 4 bases and the J segment 2 bases; nucleotides outside the gene matches: 7. Germline CDR1 is MDHEN and CDR2 is SYDVKM. This CDR3 is built from 16 residues. The CDR3 loop is CASSSQLAGVTDTQYF. The CDR3 nucleotides are TGTGCCAGCAGTTCACAGTTAGCGGGAGTCACAGATACGCAGTATTTT.

The chain employs TRBV9 and TRBJ2-7; D perhaps matches TRBD1 (5 bases). V shed 3 bases and J shed 0 bases, with 13 bases lying between them. This CDR3 has 15 residues. CDR1 and CDR2 from the germline V gene are SGDLS and YYNGEE. CDR3 coding DNA: TGTGCCAGCAGCGGAGACAGCGAACGCTCCTACGAGCAGTACTTC. Translated, it gives CASSGDSERSYEQYF. The variable domain in full, with the rest retrieved from reference TRBV9 and TRBJ2-7, is DSGVTQTPKHLITATGQRVTLRCSPRSGDLSVYWYQQSLDQGLQFLIQYYNGEERAKGNILERFSAQQFPDLHSELNLSSLELGDSALYFCASSGDSERSYEQYFGPGTRLTVT.

This clone was picked up one time. The V call is TRBV28, the J call TRBJ2-1; D remains unclear. CDR3 size: 13 residues. With 6 bases removed from V and 8 bases from J, the gap between germline ends came to 14 bases. Per the germline V gene, CDR1 is MDHEN and CDR2 is SYDVKM. The CDR3 sequence: CASSPSIGHEQFF. The CDR3 DNA sequence: TGTGCCAGCAGCCCATCAATTGGCCATGAGCAGTTCTTC.

This chain connects TRBV15 to TRBJ2-5; 9 nucleotides line up with TRBD1. CDR1 is LNHNV, CDR2 YYDKDF, per germline (reference sequence). The CDR3 runs 15 residues. Unmatched junction bases numbered 5, after V lost 3 bases and J lost 3 bases. The CDR3 nucleotides read TGTGCCACCAGCAGTCCGTGGGACAGGGAAGAGACCCAGTACTTC. This codes for CATSSPWDREETQYF.

The CDR3 sequence is CASSYGQKETQYF. Here the CDR3 DNA reads TGTGCCAGCAGTTACGGCCAGAAAGAGACCCAGTACTTC. This chain connects TRBV6-5 to TRBJ2-5; D gene ambiguous. Trimming shortened V by 2 bases and J by 3 bases, and 7 bases separated the two germline ends. This CDR3 has 13 residues. Germline loops: CDR1 MNHEY, CDR2 SVGAGI.

Notes on this clone: One junction end does not reproduce the germline sequence, and a read error may be involved. The gene calls are TRBV2 and TRBJ2-3, with a possible D match to TRBD2 (5 bases). The CDR3 spans 17 residues. CDR1 is SNHLY and CDR2 is FYNNEI in the germline V gene. The CDR3 DNA reads as TGTGCCAGCAGGGAAGCCCCAAAGCGGACTGGCCCAGATACGCAGTATTTT. Protein sequence: CASREAPKRTGPDTQYF.

This clone was seen only once. The J gene is TRBJ2-1, the V gene TRBV27; no clear D. Germline CDR1 MNHEY, CDR2 SMNVEV (reference sequence). V shed 0 bases and J shed 0 bases, with 9 bases lying between them. This CDR3 spans 16 amino acids. The CDR3 region is CASSLSMVSSYNEQFF. Written as DNA, the CDR3 is TGTGCCAGCAGTTTATCGATGGTGAGCTCCTACAATGAGCAGTTCTTC.

This rearrangement joins TRBV14 to TRBJ2-7, with a possible D match to TRBD2 (5 bases). V lost 1 base and J 2 bases, leaving 24 bases between the germline ends. CDR1 is SGHDN and CDR2 is FVKESK in the germline V gene. CDR3 length equals 19 residues. CDR3 in amino acids: CASSQVRSSPGSTPYEQYF. For the CDR3, the DNA is TGTGCCAGCAGCCAAGTCAGAAGTTCGCCGGGATCCACCCCCTACGAGCAGTACTTC.

CDR3 protein: CVRSLRDRATNEKLFF. The CDR3 region has the DNA TGTGTCAGAAGCTTACGGGACAGGGCAACTAATGAAAAACTGTTTTTT. The V call is TRBV7-5, the J call TRBJ1-4; TRBD1 is the table's D call and was not checked against the DNA. TRBV7-5 is annotated as a pseudogene. This CDR3 spans 16 amino acids.

This chain connects TRBV27 to TRBJ2-7; weak D call: TRBD2 (5 bases). Trimming pared 5 bases from V and 5 bases from J, leaving 16 bases between. CDR3 length: 14 amino acids. Germline V gives CDR1 MNHEY, CDR2 SMNVEV (reference sequence). CDR3 sequence reads: CASSPSRGKDEQYF. CDR3 bases: TGTGCCAGCAGTCCTAGCCGGGGAAAAGACGAGCAGTACTTC.

The rearrangement uses TRBV30 and TRBJ2-2; TRBD2 aligns across 7 bases. The germline gives CDR1 GTSNPN, CDR2 SVGIG (reference sequence). After removal of 3 bases from V and 6 bases from J, the junction contained 4 bases not matched to a gene. This CDR3 is 13 amino acids long. The CDR3 DNA reads TGTGCCTGGAGAAGACTAGCATCCGGGGAGCTGTTTTTT. It is translated as CAWRRLASGELFF.

This chain uses TRBV5-6 with TRBJ2-7; D might be TRBD2 (6 bases). CDR3 length: 14 amino acids. V lost 2 bases and J lost 1, with 10 bases in between. Germline V lookup: CDR1 SGHDT, CDR2 YYEEEE. In nucleotides, the CDR3 is TGTGCCAGCAGCTTTTGGAGCGGGTCCTACGAGCAGTACTTC. Translation: CASSFWSGSYEQYF. Filled out from reference TRBV5-6 and TRBJ2-7, the complete variable domain reads DAGVTQSPTHLIKTRGQQVTLRCSPKSGHDTVSWYQQALGQGPQFIFQYYEEEERQRGNFPDRFSGHQFPNYSSELNVNALLLGDSALYLCASSFWSGSYEQYFGPGTRLTVT.

This clone was found a few times. The rearrangement uses TRBV7-9 and TRBJ1-2; 7 bases align to TRBD1. The J segment lost 12 bases and the V segment lost 6 bases, leaving 13 bases of the junction unmatched. The V gene's germline CDR1 is SEHNR and CDR2 FQNEAQ (reference sequence). This CDR3 has 13 amino acids. CDR3 residues: CASSQDRPRFDTF. CDR3 nucleotides: TGTGCCAGCAGTCAGGACAGGCCACGGTTTGACACCTTC.

DNA for the CDR3: TGTGCCACCCGGGACAGCTACAATGAAAAACTGTTTTTT. The encoded protein is CATRDSYNEKLFF. V usage is TRBV6-1 and J usage is TRBJ1-4, with 7 nucleotides matching TRBD1. The CDR3 is made up of 13 amino acids. Per germline, CDR1 MNHNS and CDR2 SASEGT. V trimming: 10 bases; J trimming: 5 bases; junction bases outside the gene matches: 7.

The count of this clone is one. One base away lies a much larger clone, so this may be a sequencing read error. The same CDR3 also results from other DNA sequences found in this sample. The genes are TRBV9 and TRBJ1-5; maybe TRBD1 (6 bases). In germline, CDR1 is SGDLS, CDR2 YYNGEE. The CDR3 is 13 amino acids. The CDR3 reads CASSVGGGQPQHF. CDR3 DNA sequence: TGTGCTAGCAGCGTGGGAGGGGGTCAGCCCCAGCATTTT.

About this clone itself: Mismatch with germline at one junction end may stem from a read error. The V gene is TRBV19, the J gene TRBJ2-4; possibly TRBD2 for D (6 bases). This CDR3 has 12 residues. CDR1 and CDR2 from the germline V gene are LNHDA and SQIVND (reference sequence). CDR3 DNA sequence: TGTGCCAGTAGTATAGGGCGGGGCCGAGTGGACTTC. This sequence encodes CASSIGRGRVDF. The full variable domain, rest sourced from reference TRBV19 and TRBJ2-4, is DGGITQSPKYLFRKEGQNVTLSCEQNLNHDAMYWYRQDPGQGLRLIYYSQIVNDFQKGDIAEGYSVSREKKESFPLTVTSAQKNPTAFYLCASSIGRGRVDFGAGTRLSVL.

J is TRBJ1-1 and V is TRBV6-5, with 9 bases identical to TRBD1. V shed 4 bases, J shed 5 bases, and the junction held 11 bases outside the gene matches. The CDR3 is made up of 16 amino acids. Germline values: CDR1 MNHEY, CDR2 SVGAGI. DNA of the CDR3: TGTGCCAGCAGTTTAACACACAGGGGGCCCAAGACTGAAGCTTTCTTT. Its protein is CASSLTHRGPKTEAFF.